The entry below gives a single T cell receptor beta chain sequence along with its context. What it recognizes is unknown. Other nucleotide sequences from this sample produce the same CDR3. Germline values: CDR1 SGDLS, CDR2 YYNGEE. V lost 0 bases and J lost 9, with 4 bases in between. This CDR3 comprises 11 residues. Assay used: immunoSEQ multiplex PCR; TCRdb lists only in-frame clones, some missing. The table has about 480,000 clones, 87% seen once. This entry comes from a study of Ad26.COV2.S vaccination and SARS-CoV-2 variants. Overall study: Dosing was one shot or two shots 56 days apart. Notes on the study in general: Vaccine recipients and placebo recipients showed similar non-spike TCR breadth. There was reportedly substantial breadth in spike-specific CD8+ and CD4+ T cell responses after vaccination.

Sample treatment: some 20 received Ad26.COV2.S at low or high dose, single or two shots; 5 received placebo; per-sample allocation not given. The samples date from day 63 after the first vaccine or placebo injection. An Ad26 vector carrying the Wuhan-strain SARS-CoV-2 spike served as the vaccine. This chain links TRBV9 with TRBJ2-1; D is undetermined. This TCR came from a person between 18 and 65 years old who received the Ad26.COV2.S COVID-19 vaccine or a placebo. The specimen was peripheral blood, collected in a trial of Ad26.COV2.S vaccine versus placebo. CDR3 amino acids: CASSVGGEQFF. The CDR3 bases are TGTGCCAGCAGCGTAGGTGGTGAGCAGTTCTTC.